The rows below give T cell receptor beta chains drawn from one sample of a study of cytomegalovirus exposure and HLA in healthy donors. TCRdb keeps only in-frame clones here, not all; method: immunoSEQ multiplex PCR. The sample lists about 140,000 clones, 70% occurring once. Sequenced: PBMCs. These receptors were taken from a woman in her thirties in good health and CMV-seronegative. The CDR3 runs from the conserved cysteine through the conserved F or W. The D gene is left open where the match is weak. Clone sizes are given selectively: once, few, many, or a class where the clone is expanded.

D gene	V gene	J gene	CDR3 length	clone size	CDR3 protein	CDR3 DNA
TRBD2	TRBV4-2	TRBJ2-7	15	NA	CASSQYRGGGYEQYF	TGTGCCAGCAGCCAATACCGGGGGGGTGGCTACGAGCAGTACTTC
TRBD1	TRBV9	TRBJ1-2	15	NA	CASSETTGPFYGYTF	TGTGCCAGCAGCGAGACGACAGGGCCTTTCTATGGCTACACCTTC
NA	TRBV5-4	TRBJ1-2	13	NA	CASSWLGAYGYTF	TGTGCCAGCAGCTGGTTAGGGGCCTATGGCTACACCTTC
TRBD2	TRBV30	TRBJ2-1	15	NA	CAWRSLAGGPLEQFF	TGTGCCTGGAGGAGTTTAGCGGGGGGGCCTCTTGAGCAGTTCTTC
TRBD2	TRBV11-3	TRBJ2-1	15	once	CASSLGASGNNEQFF	TGTGCCAGCAGCTTAGGGGCTAGCGGGAACAATGAGCAGTTCTTC
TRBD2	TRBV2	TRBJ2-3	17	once	CASSAPLGLAGEDTQYF	TGTGCCAGCAGTGCTCCCCTGGGACTAGCGGGAGAAGATACGCAGTATTTT
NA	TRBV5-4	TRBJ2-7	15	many	CASSLGLQDTYEQYF	TGTGCCAGCAGCTTGGGTTTGCAGGATACCTACGAGCAGTACTTC
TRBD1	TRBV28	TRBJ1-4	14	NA	CASGGTGVNEKLFF	TGTGCCAGCGGTGGGACAGGGGTGAATGAAAAACTGTTTTTT
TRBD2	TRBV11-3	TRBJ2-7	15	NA	CASSSGLAASYEQYF	TGTGCCAGCAGCTCGGGACTAGCGGCCTCCTACGAGCAGTACTTC
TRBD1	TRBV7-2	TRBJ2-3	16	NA	CASSPWTGGAVDTQYF	TGTGCCAGCAGCCCCTGGACAGGGGGCGCGGTAGATACGCAGTATTTT
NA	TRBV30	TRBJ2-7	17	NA	CAWSVVPRLGESYEQYF	TGTGCCTGGAGTGTCGTACCAAGGCTAGGTGAATCCTACGAGCAGTACTTC
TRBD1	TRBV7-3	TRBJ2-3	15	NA	CASSLGQGAGDTQYF	TGTGCCAGCAGCCTGGGACAGGGGGCAGGAGATACGCAGTATTTT
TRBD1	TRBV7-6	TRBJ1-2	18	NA	CASSPNQKPWDSNYGYTF	TGTGCCAGCAGCCCAAACCAGAAGCCTTGGGACAGTAACTATGGCTACACCTTC
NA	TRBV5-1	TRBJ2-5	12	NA	CASDLNGETQYF	TGCGCCAGCGATTTGAACGGGGAGACCCAGTACTTC
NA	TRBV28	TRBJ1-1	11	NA	CASSLEGRAFF	TGTGCCAGCAGTTTGGAGGGCAGGGCTTTCTTT
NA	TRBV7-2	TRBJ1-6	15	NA	CASSQAWGPNSPLHF	TGTGCCAGCAGCCAAGCCTGGGGCCCTAATTCACCCCTCCACTTT
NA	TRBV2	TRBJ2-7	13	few	CASSEPFRSEQYF	TGTGCCAGCAGTGAACCGTTTCGTAGCGAGCAGTACTTC
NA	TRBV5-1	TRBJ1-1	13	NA	CASSATMNTEAFF	TGCGCCAGCAGCGCGACAATGAACACTGAAGCTTTCTTT
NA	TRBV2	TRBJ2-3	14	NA	CASSEDRYSDTQYF	TGTGCCAGCAGTGAAGACAGGTACTCAGATACGCAGTATTTT
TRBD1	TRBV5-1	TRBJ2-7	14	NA	CASRLRQGSGEQYF	TGCGCCAGCAGGTTGAGACAGGGGTCGGGCGAGCAGTACTTC
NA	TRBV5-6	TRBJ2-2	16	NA	CASSFLGGGNTGELFF	TGTGCCAGCAGCTTTTTGGGGGGGGGCAACACCGGGGAGCTGTTTTTT
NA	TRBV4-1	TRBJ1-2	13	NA	CASSHPGSNGYTF	TGCGCCAGCAGCCACCCAGGTTCAAATGGCTACACCTTC
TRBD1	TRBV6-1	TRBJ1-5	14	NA	CASTNTGGGQPQHF	TGTGCCAGCACTAATACAGGGGGAGGGCAGCCCCAGCATTTT
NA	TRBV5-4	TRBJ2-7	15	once	CASSPGVAGIYEQYF	TGTGCCAGCAGCCCTGGGGTGGCAGGGATCTACGAGCAGTACTTC
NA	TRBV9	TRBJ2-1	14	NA	CASSVLGLSNEQFF	TGTGCCAGCAGCGTATTGGGGCTTAGCAATGAGCAGTTCTTC
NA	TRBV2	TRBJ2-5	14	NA	CANSGETTQETQYF	TGTGCTAATAGTGGGGAGACCACTCAAGAGACCCAGTACTTC
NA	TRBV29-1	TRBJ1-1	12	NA	CSGGWRNTEAFF	TGCAGCGGCGGATGGAGGAACACTGAAGCTTTCTTT
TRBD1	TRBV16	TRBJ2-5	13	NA	CASSPGTEETQYF	TGTGCCAGCTCCCCAGGGACAGAAGAGACCCAGTACTTC
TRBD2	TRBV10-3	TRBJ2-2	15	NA	CAISDQRERAGELFF	TGTGCCATCAGTGACCAGCGGGAGAGGGCGGGGGAGCTGTTTTTT
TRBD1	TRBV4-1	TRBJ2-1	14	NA	CASRPGGTGNEQFF	TGCGCCAGCAGGCCAGGGGGAACCGGCAATGAGCAGTTCTTC
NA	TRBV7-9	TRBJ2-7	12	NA	CASSYTGREQYF	TGTGCCAGCAGCTACACAGGGCGGGAGCAGTACTTC
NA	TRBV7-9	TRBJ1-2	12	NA	CASSHPSYGYTF	TGTGCCAGCAGCCACCCGAGCTATGGCTACACCTTC
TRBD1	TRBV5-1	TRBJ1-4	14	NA	CASGPGGLDEKLFF	TGCGCCAGCGGGCCAGGGGGGCTTGATGAAAAACTGTTTTTT
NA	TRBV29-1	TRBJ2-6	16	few	CSVGGHGISGANVLTF	TGCAGCGTGGGGGGGCACGGGATCTCTGGGGCCAACGTCCTGACTTTC
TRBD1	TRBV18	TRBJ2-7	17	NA	CASSPKGQMYPNYEQYF	TGTGCCAGCTCGCCTAAGGGACAGATGTACCCTAACTACGAGCAGTACTTC
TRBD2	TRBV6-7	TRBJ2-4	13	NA	CASSWSSAGGEYF	TGTGCCAGCAGTTGGTCCTCTGCCGGGGGGGAGTACTTC
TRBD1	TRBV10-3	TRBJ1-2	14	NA	CAIRGDRGTYGYTF	TGTGCCATCAGGGGGGACAGGGGTACTTATGGCTACACCTTC
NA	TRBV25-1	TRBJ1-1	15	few	CASSGGLDLNTEAFF	TGTGCCAGCAGTGGAGGGTTGGATCTGAACACTGAAGCTTTCTTT
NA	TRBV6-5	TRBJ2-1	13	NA	CASSTASSNEQFF	TGTGCCAGCAGTACGGCTAGTAGCAATGAGCAGTTCTTC
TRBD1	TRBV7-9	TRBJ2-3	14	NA	CASSSTGATDTQYF	TGTGCCAGCAGCTCGACAGGGGCGACAGATACGCAGTATTTT
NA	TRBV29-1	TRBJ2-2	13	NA	CSVNVRASGELFF	TGCAGCGTTAATGTTCGAGCGTCCGGGGAGCTGTTTTTT
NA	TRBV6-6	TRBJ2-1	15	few	CASSPLSGPDNEQFF	TGTGCCAGCAGCCCCCTGAGCGGGCCGGACAATGAGCAGTTCTTC
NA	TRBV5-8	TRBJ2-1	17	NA	CASSLYSQADSYNEQFF	TGTGCCAGCAGCTTGTATAGCCAAGCGGACTCCTACAATGAGCAGTTCTTC
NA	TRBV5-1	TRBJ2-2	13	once	CASSFDSTGELFF	TGCGCCAGCAGCTTCGACTCGACCGGGGAGCTGTTTTTT
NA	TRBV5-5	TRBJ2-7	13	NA	CASRRVNLYEQYF	TGTGCCAGCAGACGCGTAAACCTCTACGAGCAGTACTTC
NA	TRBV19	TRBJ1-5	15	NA	CASSKGVNEGQPQHF	TGTGCCAGTAGTAAGGGGGTAAACGAGGGTCAGCCCCAGCATTTT
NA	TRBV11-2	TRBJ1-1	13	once	CASSPPPGTEAFF	TGTGCCAGCAGCCCCCCCCCGGGGACTGAAGCTTTCTTT
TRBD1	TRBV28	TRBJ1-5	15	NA	CASSPWTGMGRPQHF	TGTGCCAGCAGTCCCTGGACAGGGATGGGGCGGCCCCAGCATTTT
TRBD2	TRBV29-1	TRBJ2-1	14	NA	CSVDTTGGPYEQFF	TGCAGCGTCGACACGACGGGAGGGCCATATGAGCAGTTCTTC
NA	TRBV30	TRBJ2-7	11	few	CAWSVQSEQYF	TGTGCCTGGAGTGTACAAAGTGAGCAGTACTTC
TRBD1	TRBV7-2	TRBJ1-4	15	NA	CASSKRTGGNEKLFF	TGTGCCAGCAGCAAGAGGACAGGGGGAAATGAAAAACTGTTTTTT